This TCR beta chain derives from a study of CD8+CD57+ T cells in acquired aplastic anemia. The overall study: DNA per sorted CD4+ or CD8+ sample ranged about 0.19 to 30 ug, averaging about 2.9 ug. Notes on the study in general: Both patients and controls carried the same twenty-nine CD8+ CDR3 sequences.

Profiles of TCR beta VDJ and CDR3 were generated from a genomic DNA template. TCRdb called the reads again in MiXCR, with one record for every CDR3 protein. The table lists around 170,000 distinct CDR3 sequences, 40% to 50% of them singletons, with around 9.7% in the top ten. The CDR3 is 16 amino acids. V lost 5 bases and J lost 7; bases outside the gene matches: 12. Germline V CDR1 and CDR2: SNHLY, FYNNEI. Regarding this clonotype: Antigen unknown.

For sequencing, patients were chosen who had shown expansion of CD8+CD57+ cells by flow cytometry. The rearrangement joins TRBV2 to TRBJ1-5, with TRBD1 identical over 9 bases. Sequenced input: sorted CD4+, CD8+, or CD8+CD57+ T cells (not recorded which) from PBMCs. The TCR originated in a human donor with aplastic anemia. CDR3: CASSPIQGAGEQPQHF. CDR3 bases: TGTGCCAGCAGTCCAATACAGGGGGCCGGCGAGCAGCCCCAGCATTTT.